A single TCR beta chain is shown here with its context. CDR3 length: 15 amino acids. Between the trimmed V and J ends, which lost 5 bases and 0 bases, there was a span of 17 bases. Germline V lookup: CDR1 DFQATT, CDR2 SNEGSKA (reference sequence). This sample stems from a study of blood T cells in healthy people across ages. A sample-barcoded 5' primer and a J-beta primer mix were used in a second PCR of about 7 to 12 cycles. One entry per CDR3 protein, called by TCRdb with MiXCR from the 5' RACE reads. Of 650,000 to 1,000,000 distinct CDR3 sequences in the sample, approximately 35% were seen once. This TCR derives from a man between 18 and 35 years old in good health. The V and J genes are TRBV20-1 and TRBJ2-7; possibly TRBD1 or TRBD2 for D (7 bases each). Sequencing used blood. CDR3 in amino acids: CSAQKSGDSSYEQYF. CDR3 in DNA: TGCAGTGCTCAAAAGAGCGGGGACAGCTCCTACGAGCAGTACTTC.